The 23 T cell receptor beta chains reported below all come from one sample, sequenced in a study of T cells after yellow fever vaccination. A single record per CDR3 protein comes from TCRdb applying MiXCR to the 5' RACE reads. The sample consists of roughly 300,000 distinct CDR3 sequences, roughly 8.3% of them appearing once. The sample in question was PBMCs, obtained more than 40 days after the first yellow fever vaccination. The source of these receptors is a man between 18 and 29 years old who received the YFV17D yellow fever vaccine.

V gene TRBV5-1 combines with J gene TRBJ1-2; tentative D call: TRBD1 (5 bases). Germline lookup yields CDR1 SGHRS and CDR2 YFSETQ. V gave up 6 bases and J gave up 0 bases, with 12 bases separating them. The CDR3 has 14 residues. CDR3 in DNA: TGCGCCAGCACTGGGGCAGTTTCTAACTATGGCTACACCTTC. It specifies CASTGAVSNYGYTF.

This rearrangement joins TRBV28 to TRBJ1-1; unclear D gene. The CDR3 consists of 15 residues. Trimming removed 4 bases from V and 1 base from J, with 13 bases in between. Germline V gene lookup returns CDR1 MDHEN and CDR2 SYDVKM. In DNA, the CDR3 is TGTGCCAGCAGTTCCCCCGGGGTGGGGAACACTGAAGCTTTCTTT. It specifies CASSSPGVGNTEAFF.

This clonotype has only a few counts. The chain recombines TRBV3-1 with TRBJ2-5, with D perhaps matching TRBD2 (6 bases). V was pared by 0 bases and J by 5 bases, with 19 bases between. The CDR3 is made up of 17 amino acids. In germline, CDR1 is LGHDT, CDR2 YNNKEL (reference sequence). CDR3 loop: CASSQEGRGRGWETQYF. The CDR3 DNA sequence: TGTGCCAGCAGCCAAGAAGGTCGAGGGCGGGGTTGGGAGACCCAGTACTTC.

This clonotype was picked up many times. This chain connects TRBV20-1 to TRBJ2-7, with D possibly being TRBD1 or TRBD2 (5 bases each). This CDR3 region has 13 residues. V shed 6 bases and J shed 0 bases, with 12 bases lying between them. The germline CDR1 and CDR2 sequences are DFQATT and SNEGSKA (reference sequence). The CDR3 DNA follows: TGCAGTGCCCCTGGGACGGACTCCTACGAGCAGTACTTC. The encoded protein is CSAPGTDSYEQYF.

This clonotype showed up just a few times. The chain employs TRBV9 and TRBJ1-1; D is possibly TRBD1 (5 bases). The CDR3 runs to 15 residues. Germline CDR1 reads SGDLS; CDR2 reads YYNGEE. Trimming cost V 3 bases and J 0 bases, with 12 bases left between them. The CDR3 reads CASSGPPGLNTEAFF. CDR3 DNA sequence: TGTGCCAGCAGCGGGCCCCCGGGACTGAACACTGAAGCTTTCTTT.

This clonotype was found a few times. The J gene is TRBJ2-2, the V gene TRBV5-6, with a weak D call TRBD2 (6 bases). V was clipped by 1 base and J by 0 bases, with 16 bases between them. Per germline, CDR1 SGHDT and CDR2 YYEEEE. The CDR3 contains 18 residues. The chain's CDR3 is CASSLRGGWAANTGELFF. CDR3 DNA: TGTGCCAGCAGCTTGAGGGGAGGTTGGGCAGCGAACACCGGGGAGCTGTTTTTT.

The CDR3 bases are TGCAGTGCTAGGACAGGGTTCGCCAATGAGCAGTTCTTC. It codes for CSARTGFANEQFF. The V and J genes are TRBV20-1 and TRBJ2-1, with 7 positions matching TRBD1. V trimming: 3 bases; J trimming: 6 bases; junction bases outside the gene matches: 5. The CDR3 runs to 13 residues. Germline loops: CDR1 DFQATT, CDR2 SNEGSKA (reference sequence).

This chain uses TRBV5-6 with TRBJ2-7; the match to TRBD2 covers 12 bases. Germline CDR1 and CDR2: SGHDT and YYEEEE. The CDR3 spans 15 residues. The J segment lost 7 bases and the V segment lost 5 bases, leaving 10 bases of the junction unmatched. The CDR3 sequence: CASRKTSGGWMEQYV. CDR3 bases: TGTGCCAGCAGAAAGACTAGCGGGGGATGGATGGAGCAGTACGTC.

In its sample, this clonotype was seen a few times. This chain links TRBV3-1 with TRBJ2-7; D gene ambiguous. Deletions cut 1 base from V and 2 bases from J, with 9 bases between. This CDR3 has 14 residues. Per the germline V gene, CDR1 is LGHDT and CDR2 is YNNKEL (reference sequence). The CDR3 DNA is TGTGCCAGCAGCCAAGGGCTATTCCCCTACGAGCAGTACGTC. It specifies CASSQGLFPYEQYV.

This clonotype occurred a few times. The CDR3 loop is CASSRYSRTPDNEQFF. For the CDR3, the DNA is TGCGCCAGCAGCCGGTATAGCAGGACTCCCGACAATGAGCAGTTCTTC. V usage is TRBV5-1 and J usage is TRBJ2-1; D might be TRBD2 (5 bases). Deletions cut 4 bases from V and 5 bases from J, with 19 bases between. CDR1 is SGHRS, CDR2 YFSETQ, per germline. This CDR3 is 16 amino acids long.

This clonotype came up many times. The rearrangement links TRBV28 to TRBJ1-1; D not certain. This CDR3 region has 12 residues. CDR1 and CDR2 from the germline V gene are MDHEN and SYDVKM. The V end was cut by 4 bases, the J end by 5 bases, with 8 bases between. The DNA for the CDR3 is TGTGCCAGCAGTTCGGCTGTGACTGAAGCTTTCTTT. Its translation: CASSSAVTEAFF. Using reference TRBV28 and TRBJ1-1 for the parts outside the CDR3, the full variable domain is DVKVTQSSRYLVKRTGEKVFLECVQDMDHENMFWYRQDPGLGLRLIYFSYDVKMKEKGDIPEGYSVSREKKERFSLILESASTNQTSMYLCASSSAVTEAFFGQGTRLTVV.

This chain joins TRBV20-1 and TRBJ2-5, with D perhaps matching TRBD2 (6 bases). The CDR3 consists of 12 residues. Trimming took 5 bases from V and 2 from J, leaving 9 bases between them. Germline-derived CDR1 and CDR2 are DFQATT and SNEGSKA (reference sequence). Here the CDR3 DNA reads TGCAGTGCTTCGCGGGGACAAGAGACCCAGTACTTC. As protein: CSASRGQETQYF.

The rearrangement joins TRBV20-1 to TRBJ2-3; 8 nucleotides align to TRBD2. The CDR3 covers 13 residues. Germline-derived CDR1 and CDR2 are DFQATT and SNEGSKA (reference sequence). The CDR3 nucleotides are TGCAGCACGAGCGGGGGAACTACAGATACGCAGTATTTT. Its translation is CSTSGGTTDTQYF.

This clonotype was seen only a few times. The chain couples TRBV7-8 to TRBJ2-6, with 7 bases lining up with TRBD2. From germline, CDR1 is SGHVS and CDR2 FQNEAQ. With V trimmed by 0 bases and J by 2 bases, 4 bases remained unmatched. There are 17 residues in the CDR3. The CDR3 DNA reads as TGTGCCAGCAGCTTAGCGCGGGGGACTGCTGGGGCCAACGTCCTGACTTTC. Protein product: CASSLARGTAGANVLTF.

The chain has TRBV7-2 and TRBJ2-5; the D gene is possibly TRBD1 (6 bases). The CDR3 consists of 16 residues. Per the germline V gene, CDR1 is SGHTA and CDR2 is FQGNSA. V lost 1 base and J lost 0, with 12 bases in between. This chain's CDR3 is CASSLGGQPYQETQYF. The CDR3 DNA is TGTGCCAGCAGCTTAGGAGGACAGCCGTACCAAGAGACCCAGTACTTC.

Note on this clonotype: This is likely a read error, given that the CDR3 carries no conserved phenylalanine or tryptophan at its end. The J gene is TRBJ2-2, the V gene TRBV5-5; D unclear. V dropped 4 bases and J dropped 7 bases, with 14 bases sitting between them. Per germline, CDR1 SGHKS and CDR2 YYEKEE (reference sequence). This CDR3 spans 14 amino acids. Here the CDR3 reads CASSPGLLCGELFC. The CDR3 DNA sequence: TGTGCCAGCAGCCCCGGGCTCCTCTGCGGGGAGCTGTTTTGT.

The sample holds a few counts of this clonotype. The chain links TRBV9 to TRBJ2-1, with D perhaps given as TRBD1 or TRBD2 (5 bases each). The CDR3 has 15 residues. V was trimmed by 2 bases and J by 5 bases, leaving 14 bases between them. Germline V gives CDR1 SGDLS, CDR2 YYNGEE. In DNA form, the CDR3 reads TGTGCCAGCAGCGTGAGAGGGGCTCGTGACAATGAGCAGTTCTTC. Its translation: CASSVRGARDNEQFF.

The chain joins TRBV28 to TRBJ2-3, with 9 bases that match TRBD2. Germline CDR1 and CDR2: MDHEN and SYDVKM. The CDR3 is 14 residues long. J gave up 10 bases and V 5 bases, and 10 bases lay outside the gene matches. As DNA, the CDR3 is TGTGCCAGCAGTCATCTTGGCGGGGGGGTTTCGCAGTATTTT. This translates into CASSHLGGGVSQYF.

In this sample, this clonotype turned up a few times. V gene TRBV12-3 or TRBV12-4 combines with J gene TRBJ1-2; TRBD1 is a possible D gene (5 bases). The V and J ends lost 3 bases and 8 bases respectively, with 10 bases between them. This CDR3 is 12 amino acids long. CDR3 amino acids: CASSFGQGGYTF. For the CDR3, the DNA is TGTGCCAGCAGTTTTGGGCAGGGCGGCTACACCTTC.

V gene TRBV7-9 combines with J gene TRBJ1-2; 7 positions agree with TRBD1. Losses at the gene ends were 5 bases for V and 4 bases for J; bases not matched to a gene: 7. CDR1 and CDR2 (germline): SEHNR, FQNEAQ (reference sequence). This CDR3 contains 14 residues. The DNA of the CDR3 is TGTGCCAGCAGCCTTCTCCAGGGGGGCTATGGCTACACCTTC. Translation: CASSLLQGGYGYTF.

The V call is TRBV12-3 or TRBV12-4, the J call TRBJ2-4, with 10 bases that match TRBD2. The CDR3 has 15 amino acids. The junction had 11 bases not matched to a gene; V was cut back by 6 bases and J by 9 bases. The CDR3: CASRLAGALVGIQYF. The CDR3 coding sequence is TGTGCCAGCAGGCTAGCGGGGGCCCTCGTAGGCATTCAGTACTTC.

The chain recombines TRBV20-1 with TRBJ2-4, with no clear D. This CDR3 has 13 residues. The germline gives CDR1 DFQATT, CDR2 SNEGSKA (reference sequence). V was trimmed by 5 bases and J by 2 bases, leaving 10 bases between them. The CDR3 coding sequence is TGCAGTGCTGGCCTAGGTACCAAAAACATTCAGTACTTC. Its protein product is CSAGLGTKNIQYF.

This clonotype was counted a few times. This sequence joins TRBV20-1 and TRBJ2-5; TRBD1 matches at 8 bases. The J segment lost 3 bases and the V segment lost 2 bases, leaving 5 bases of the junction unmatched. The CDR3 is made up of 14 amino acids. CDR1 DFQATT and CDR2 SNEGSKA come from the germline V gene (reference sequence). The CDR3 sequence: CSARPLTGEETQYF. Written as DNA, the CDR3 is TGCAGTGCTAGACCCTTGACAGGGGAAGAGACCCAGTACTTC.